Presented here are 29 T cell receptor beta chains from one specimen sequenced in a study of early T cells in non-severe SARS-CoV-2 infection. TCRdb processed the 5' RACE reads anew with MiXCR; each CDR3 protein has one entry. The top ten hold around 15% of the sample, which has 62,000 or so distinct CDR3 sequences, 7% to 9.5% seen once. Sequenced here: whole blood, sampled at baseline. Receptor source: an adult who was a healthcare worker with PCR-confirmed SARS-CoV-2 infection or an uninfected control (not recorded which).

The chain is built from TRBV20-1 and TRBJ2-3; 7 nucleotides agree with TRBD2. V shed 6 bases, J shed 8 bases, and the junction held 20 bases outside the gene matches. The CDR3 totals 16 residues. Germline V gene lookup returns CDR1 DFQATT and CDR2 SNEGSKA (reference sequence). The CDR3 sequence is CSAKATGTKWGGTQYF. The CDR3 bases are TGCAGTGCAAAGGCGACCGGGACTAAGTGGGGGGGTACGCAGTATTTT.

The chain carries TRBV11-2 and TRBJ2-1; possible D gene TRBD1, 6 bases. This CDR3 region has 14 residues. Trimming cost V 4 bases and J 9 bases, with 16 bases left between them. Looked up from germline, CDR1 is SGHAT and CDR2 is FQNNGV. The chain's CDR3 is CASSSIGGRGEQFF. The DNA for the CDR3 is TGTGCCAGCAGCTCGATAGGGGGAAGGGGTGAGCAGTTCTTC.

This clonotype has at least ten counts. The V and J genes are TRBV5-1 and TRBJ2-3; 7 positions agree with TRBD1. After removal of 2 bases from V and 4 bases from J, the junction contained 1 base not matched to a gene. From germline, CDR1 is SGHRS and CDR2 YFSETQ. This CDR3 is built from 13 residues. The CDR3 sequence: CASSLQGPDTQYF. CDR3 DNA sequence: TGCGCCAGCAGCTTACAGGGGCCAGATACGCAGTATTTT.

The chain uses TRBV5-4 and TRBJ2-5, with D hard to call. CDR3 length equals 17 residues. V was pared by 2 bases and J by 5 bases, with 22 bases between. Germline-derived CDR1 and CDR2 are SGHNT and YYREEE (reference sequence). The CDR3 reads CASSFHGQRYSGETQYF. In DNA, the CDR3 is TGTGCCAGCAGCTTCCACGGGCAGCGATACTCGGGTGAGACCCAGTACTTC. Full variable domain (remainder filled in from reference TRBV5-4 and TRBJ2-5): ETGVTQSPTHLIKTRGQQVTLRCSSQSGHNTVSWYQQALGQGPQFIFQYYREEENGRGNFPPRFSGLQFPNYSSELNVNALELDDSALYLCASSFHGQRYSGETQYFGPGTRLLVL.

In this sample, this clonotype turned up many times. The chain carries TRBV12-3 or TRBV12-4 and TRBJ2-7, with D maybe TRBD1 (6 bases). The CDR3 has 13 residues. The V end lost 2 bases, the J end lost 2 bases, and 7 bases lay between the germline ends. The CDR3 loop is CASSLRGTYEQYF. The CDR3 DNA reads as TGTGCCAGCAGTTTAAGGGGGACCTACGAGCAGTACTTC.

This chain joins TRBV6-5 and TRBJ1-6, with 8 bases that match TRBD1. The CDR3 has 16 amino acids. The germline V gene encodes CDR1 MNHEY and CDR2 SVGAGI. V trimming: 3 bases; J trimming: 10 bases; junction bases outside the gene matches: 11. The CDR3 nucleotides read TGTGCCAGCAGTTATCGGACAGGGACGAGGGGATCACCCCTCCACTTT. Translation gives CASSYRTGTRGSPLHF.

For the CDR3, the DNA is TGTGCCTCCCAGAGGGGACAGTTGAACACTGAAGCTTTCTTT. It yields the protein CASQRGQLNTEAFF. The chain uses TRBV30 and TRBJ1-1, with 7 positions matching TRBD1. Losses at the gene ends were 7 bases for V and 0 bases for J; bases not matched to a gene: 8. This CDR3 has 14 amino acids. Germline V gene sequence: CDR1 GTSNPN, CDR2 SVGIG (reference sequence). Using reference TRBV30 and TRBJ1-1 for the parts outside the CDR3, the full variable domain is SQTIHQWPATLVQPVGSPLSLECTVEGTSNPNLYWYRQAAGRGLQLLFYSVGIGQISSEVPQNLSASRPQDRQFILSSKKLLLSDSGFYLCASQRGQLNTEAFFGQGTRLTVV.

This clonotype appeared many times. The rearrangement uses TRBV6-2 or TRBV6-3 and TRBJ2-2; no firm D call. CDR1 is MNHEY and CDR2 is SVGEGT in the germline V gene. The CDR3 runs 11 residues. V was clipped by 6 bases and J by 6 bases, with 5 bases between them. The chain's CDR3 is CASRSPGELFF. The CDR3 DNA follows: TGTGCCAGCAGGAGTCCCGGGGAGCTGTTTTTT.

This clonotype showed up many times. CDR3 loop: CSATAYSRSNTEAFF. The CDR3 coding sequence is TGCAGTGCCACTGCCTATTCCAGGTCGAACACTGAAGCTTTCTTT. The chain uses TRBV20-1 and TRBJ1-1; D remains ambiguous. This CDR3 is built from 15 residues. In germline, CDR1 is DFQATT, CDR2 SNEGSKA (reference sequence). V lost 6 bases, J lost 1 base, and 18 bases lay in between.

The table lists this clonotype with many counts. The chain has TRBV5-1 and TRBJ1-2; 8 nucleotides align to TRBD1. This CDR3 spans 14 amino acids. Germline CDR1 is SGHRS and CDR2 is YFSETQ. The junction had 3 bases not matched to a gene; V was cut back by 1 base and J by 4 bases. DNA of the CDR3: TGCGCCAGCAGCTTGCAGGGGGCGCGCTATGGCTACACCTTC. Amino acid sequence: CASSLQGARYGYTF.

The chain has TRBV20-1 and TRBJ2-7, with 14 positions matching TRBD2. The V and J ends lost 3 bases and 5 bases, in that order; junction bases with no gene match: 15. The CDR3 has 18 residues. Germline loops: CDR1 DFQATT, CDR2 SNEGSKA (reference sequence). CDR3 amino acids: CSASFGLAGGLASDEQYF. The CDR3 nucleotides are TGCAGTGCTAGTTTCGGACTAGCGGGAGGATTAGCTAGTGACGAGCAGTACTTC.

The genes are TRBV7-6 and TRBJ1-1; D is possibly TRBD1 (6 bases). Germline loops: CDR1 SGHVS, CDR2 FNYEAQ. V lost 5 bases and J 1 base, leaving 8 bases between the germline ends. This CDR3 contains 13 residues. CDR3 sequence (DNA): TGTGCCAGCAGCGCACAGGGGAACACTGAAGCTTTCTTT. Protein sequence: CASSAQGNTEAFF.

This clonotype was detected only a few times. V and J are TRBV4-2 and TRBJ2-3; D not resolved. Per germline, CDR1 LGHNA and CDR2 YNFKEQ. CDR3 length equals 15 residues. The germline V and J ends were trimmed by 1 base and 0 bases, with 8 bases remaining between them. The CDR3 is CASSQGVGSTDTQYF. The CDR3 DNA reads TGTGCCAGCAGCCAAGGTGTCGGCAGCACAGATACGCAGTATTTT.

This clonotype was seen many times. The V and J genes are TRBV4-2 and TRBJ1-5, with D maybe TRBD1 (6 bases). Looked up from germline, CDR1 is LGHNA and CDR2 is YNFKEQ. The CDR3 runs to 15 residues. Trimming removed 0 bases from V and 5 bases from J, with 11 bases in between. The CDR3 nucleotides read TGTGCCAGCAGCCAAGATTCGACAGGAGATCAGCCCCAGCATTTT. Protein: CASSQDSTGDQPQHF.

The chain combines TRBV7-2 with TRBJ2-5; 7 positions match TRBD1. CDR3 length: 15 residues. The germline CDR1 and CDR2 sequences are SGHTA and FQGNSA. V was pared by 5 bases and J by 1 base, with 7 bases of the junction left unmatched. This chain's CDR3 is CASSPQGQFQETQYF. CDR3 sequence (DNA): TGTGCCAGCAGCCCCCAGGGACAGTTCCAAGAGACCCAGTACTTC.

This clonotype was counted many times. The gene calls are TRBV6-5 and TRBJ1-1; the D is unclear. Trimming shortened V by 0 bases and J by 7 bases, and 9 bases separated the two germline ends. The CDR3 spans 13 residues. Looked up from germline, CDR1 is MNHEY and CDR2 is SVGAGI. The DNA of the CDR3 is TGTGCCAGCAGTTACTCGAAGGCAGTTGAAGCTTTCTTT. Translated: CASSYSKAVEAFF.

Only one count was recorded for this clonotype. The chain combines TRBV7-9 with TRBJ2-5; D unclear. Trimming cost V 1 base and J 3 bases, with 6 bases left between them. This CDR3 is built from 13 residues. Germline lookup yields CDR1 SEHNR and CDR2 FQNEAQ (reference sequence). CDR3 bases: TGTGCCAGCAGCTTAGATCCAGAAGAGACCCAGTACTTC. Translating gives CASSLDPEETQYF.

This clonotype was detected a few times. The chain employs TRBV5-1 and TRBJ2-1; 9 bases agree with TRBD2. Germline CDR1 is SGHRS and CDR2 is YFSETQ. This CDR3 comprises 15 residues. After removal of 4 bases from V and 8 bases from J, the junction contained 10 bases not matched to a gene. CDR3 nucleotide sequence: TGCGCCAGCAGCCTCATAGCGGGAGAGGAGGATGAGCAGTTCTTC. Translation: CASSLIAGEEDEQFF.

This clonotype has a count of ten or more. The chain uses TRBV4-3 and TRBJ2-1; weak D call: TRBD2 (5 bases). The germline V and J ends were trimmed by 0 bases and 0 bases, with 9 bases remaining between them. There are 16 residues in the CDR3. Germline lookup yields CDR1 LGHNA and CDR2 YSLEER. The DNA of the CDR3 is TGCGCCAGCAGCCAAGAGAGACTACTCTCCTACAATGAGCAGTTCTTC. It codes for CASSQERLLSYNEQFF.

This clonotype was seen at least ten times. The chain has TRBV2 and TRBJ2-2; D not certain. There are 13 residues in the CDR3. The germline V gene encodes CDR1 SNHLY and CDR2 FYNNEI. Trimming stripped 8 bases from V and 2 bases from J, with 9 bases between. CDR3 loop: CASSDINTGELFF. The CDR3 DNA reads TGTGCCAGCTCCGATATAAACACCGGGGAGCTGTTTTTT.

This clonotype was seen ten or more times. The chain couples TRBV4-2 to TRBJ2-5, with 9 bases lining up with TRBD1. The junction had 6 bases not matched to a gene; V was cut back by 5 bases and J by 2 bases. The CDR3 length is 15 residues. The germline V gene has CDR1 LGHNA and CDR2 YNFKEQ. Here the CDR3 reads CASSGDRADQETQYF. The DNA for the CDR3 is TGTGCCAGCAGCGGGGACAGGGCCGATCAAGAGACCCAGTACTTC.

In this sample, this clonotype turned up a few times. The J gene is TRBJ2-1, the V gene TRBV18; the match to TRBD2 covers 7 bases. V lost 9 bases to trimming and J lost 0 bases; unmatched junction nucleotides: 11. There are 16 residues in the CDR3. CDR1 and CDR2 (germline): KGHSH, LQKENI. CDR3 bases: TGTGCCAGTCGTGGGCTAGCGGACCTCTCCTACAATGAGCAGTTCTTC. Amino acid sequence: CASRGLADLSYNEQFF.

This clonotype was observed a handful of times. This chain joins TRBV18 and TRBJ2-7, with 8 bases fitting TRBD1. CDR1 is KGHSH, CDR2 LQKENI, per germline. This CDR3 has 15 amino acids. The V gene end was trimmed by 2 bases and the J gene end by 3 bases; junction bases not matched to a gene: 6. The CDR3 sequence: CASSPFRGQFYEQYF. The CDR3 DNA follows: TGTGCCAGCTCACCATTCAGGGGGCAGTTCTACGAGCAGTACTTC. The complete variable domain, with remaining parts taken from reference TRBV18 and TRBJ2-7, reads NAGVMQNPRHLVRRRGQEARLRCSPMKGHSHVYWYRQLPEEGLKFMVYLQKENIIDESGMPKERFSAEFPKEGPSILRIQQVVRGDSAAYFCASSPFRGQFYEQYFGPGTRLTVT.

This clonotype has at least ten counts. The chain has TRBV5-1 and TRBJ2-2; 9 bases agree with TRBD2. This CDR3 has 14 amino acids. V dropped 5 bases and J dropped 3; count of bases not matched to a gene: 2. Germline V gene sequence: CDR1 SGHRS, CDR2 YFSETQ. CDR3 bases: TGCGCCAGCAGGACTAGCGGAGACACCGGGGAGCTGTTTTTT. Its protein is CASRTSGDTGELFF.

This clonotype was seen ten or more times. The chain's CDR3 is CSASGPGLYYNEQFF. CDR3 nucleotides: TGCAGTGCTAGTGGTCCGGGGCTTTATTACAATGAGCAGTTCTTC. The chain joins TRBV20-1 to TRBJ2-1, with D perhaps being TRBD1 or TRBD2 (5 bases each). This CDR3 is 15 amino acids long. The germline V and J ends were trimmed by 3 bases and 4 bases, with 16 bases remaining between them. Germline V gene sequence: CDR1 DFQATT, CDR2 SNEGSKA (reference sequence).

This sequence joins TRBV11-3 and TRBJ2-7; the match to TRBD1 covers 8 bases. V trimming: 5 bases; J trimming: 6 bases; junction bases outside the gene matches: 6. The CDR3 runs 13 residues. CDR1 is SGHNT, CDR2 YENEEA, per germline. CDR3: CASSRTTGAEQYF. In DNA, the CDR3 is TGTGCCAGCAGCCGTACGACAGGGGCCGAGCAGTACTTC.

The chain carries TRBV2 and TRBJ2-7; D is undetermined. The CDR3 is 11 amino acids. Trimming took 8 bases from V and 1 from J, leaving 6 bases between them. The germline CDR1 and CDR2 sequences are SNHLY and FYNNEI. The CDR3, as DNA: TGTGCCAGCGGCAGATCCTACGAGCAGTACTTC. It yields the protein CASGRSYEQYF.

The rearrangement links TRBV9 to TRBJ2-1; D not certain. The CDR3 extends over 17 amino acids. CDR1 is SGDLS and CDR2 is YYNGEE in the germline V gene. V was cut by 0 bases and J by 0 bases, with 13 bases left in between. The CDR3 DNA follows: TGTGCCAGCAGCGTAGCCTCGGACCTCAGCTCCTACAATGAGCAGTTCTTC. This gives the protein CASSVASDLSSYNEQFF. Using reference TRBV9 and TRBJ2-1 for the parts outside the CDR3, the full variable domain is DSGVTQTPKHLITATGQRVTLRCSPRSGDLSVYWYQQSLDQGLQFLIQYYNGEERAKGNILERFSAQQFPDLHSELNLSSLELGDSALYFCASSVASDLSSYNEQFFGPGTRLTVL.

In this sample, this clonotype turned up a few times. The chain joins TRBV5-1 to TRBJ2-7; 10 nucleotides agree with TRBD2. The CDR3 sequence is 17 residues long. CDR1 is SGHRS, CDR2 YFSETQ, per germline. V lost 4 bases to trimming and J lost 1 base; unmatched junction nucleotides: 11. DNA for the CDR3: TGCGCCAGCAGCCAACCATCTAGCGGGAGTTGGTCCTACGAGCAGTACTTC. This encodes CASSQPSSGSWSYEQYF.